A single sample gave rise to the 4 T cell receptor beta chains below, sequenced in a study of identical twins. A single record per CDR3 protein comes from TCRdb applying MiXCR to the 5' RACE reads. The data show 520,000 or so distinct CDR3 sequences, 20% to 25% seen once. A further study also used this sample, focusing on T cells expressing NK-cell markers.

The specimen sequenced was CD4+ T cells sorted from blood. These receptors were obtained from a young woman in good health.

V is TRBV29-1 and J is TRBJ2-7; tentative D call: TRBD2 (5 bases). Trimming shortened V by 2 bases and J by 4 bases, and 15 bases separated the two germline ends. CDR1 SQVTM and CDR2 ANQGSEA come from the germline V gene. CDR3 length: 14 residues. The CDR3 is CSVESRGIGYEQYF. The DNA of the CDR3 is TGCAGCGTTGAAAGTCGAGGGATAGGGTACGAGCAGTACTTC.

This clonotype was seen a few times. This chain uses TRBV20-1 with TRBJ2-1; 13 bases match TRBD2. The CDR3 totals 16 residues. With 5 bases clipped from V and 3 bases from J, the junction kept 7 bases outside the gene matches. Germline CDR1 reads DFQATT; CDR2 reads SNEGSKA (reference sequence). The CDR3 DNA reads TGCAGTGCTTCCCGAGGACTAGCGGGAGACTACAATGAGCAGTTCTTC. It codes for CSASRGLAGDYNEQFF.

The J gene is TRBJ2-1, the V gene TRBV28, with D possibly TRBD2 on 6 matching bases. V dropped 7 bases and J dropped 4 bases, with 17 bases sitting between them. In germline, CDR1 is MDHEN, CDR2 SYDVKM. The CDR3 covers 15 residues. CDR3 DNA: TGTGCCAGCACCCTTGGGGGGAACCCTTACAATGAGCAGTTCTTC. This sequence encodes CASTLGGNPYNEQFF.

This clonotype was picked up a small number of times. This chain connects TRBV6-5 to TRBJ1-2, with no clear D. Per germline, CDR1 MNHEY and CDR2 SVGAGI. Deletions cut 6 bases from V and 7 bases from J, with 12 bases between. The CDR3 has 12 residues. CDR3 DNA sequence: TGTGCCAGCAGCCCGATGAAGGGTGGCTACACCTTC. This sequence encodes CASSPMKGGYTF.